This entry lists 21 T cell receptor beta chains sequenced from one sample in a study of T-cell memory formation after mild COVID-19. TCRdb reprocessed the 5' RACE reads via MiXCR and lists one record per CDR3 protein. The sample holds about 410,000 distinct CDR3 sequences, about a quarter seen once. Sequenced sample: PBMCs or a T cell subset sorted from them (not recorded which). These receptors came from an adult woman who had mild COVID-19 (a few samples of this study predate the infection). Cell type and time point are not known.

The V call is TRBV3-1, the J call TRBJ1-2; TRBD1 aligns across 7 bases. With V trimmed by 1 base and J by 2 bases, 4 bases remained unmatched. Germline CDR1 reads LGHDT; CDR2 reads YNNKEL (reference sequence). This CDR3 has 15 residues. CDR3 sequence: CASSQAGGVNYGYTF. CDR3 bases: TGTGCCAGCAGCCAAGCAGGGGGGGTAAACTATGGCTACACCTTC.

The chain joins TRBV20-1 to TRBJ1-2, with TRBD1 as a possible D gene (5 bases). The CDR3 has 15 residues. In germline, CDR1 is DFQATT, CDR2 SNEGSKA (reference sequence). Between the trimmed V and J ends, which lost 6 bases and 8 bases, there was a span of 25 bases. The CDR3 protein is CSAPLRQHRGGGYTF. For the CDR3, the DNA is TGCAGTGCCCCGCTCAGACAGCACCGGGGAGGGGGCTACACCTTC.

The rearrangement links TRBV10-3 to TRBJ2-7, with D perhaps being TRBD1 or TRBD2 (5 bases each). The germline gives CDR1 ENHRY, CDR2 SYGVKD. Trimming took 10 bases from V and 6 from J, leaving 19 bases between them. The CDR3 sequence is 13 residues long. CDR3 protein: CATTPRDGGEQYF. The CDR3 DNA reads TGTGCCACAACTCCCAGGGATGGGGGCGAGCAGTACTTC.

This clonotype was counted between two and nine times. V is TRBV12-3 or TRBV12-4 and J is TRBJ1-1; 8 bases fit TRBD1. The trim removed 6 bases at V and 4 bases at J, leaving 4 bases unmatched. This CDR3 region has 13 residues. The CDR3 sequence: CASRRTGTTEAFF. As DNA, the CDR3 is TGTGCCAGCAGGCGGACAGGGACCACTGAAGCTTTCTTT.

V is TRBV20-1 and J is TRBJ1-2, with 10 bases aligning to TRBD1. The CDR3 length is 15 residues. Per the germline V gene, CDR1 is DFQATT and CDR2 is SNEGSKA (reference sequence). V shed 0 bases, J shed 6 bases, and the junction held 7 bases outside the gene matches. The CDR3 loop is CSARDKGQGMDGYTF. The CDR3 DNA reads TGCAGTGCTAGAGATAAGGGACAGGGGATGGATGGCTACACCTTC.

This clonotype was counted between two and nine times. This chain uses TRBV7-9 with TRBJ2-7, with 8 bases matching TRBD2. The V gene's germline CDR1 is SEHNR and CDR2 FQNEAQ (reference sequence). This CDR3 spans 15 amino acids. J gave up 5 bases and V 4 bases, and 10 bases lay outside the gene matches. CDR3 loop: CASSSTGTSANEQYF. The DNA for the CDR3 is TGTGCCAGCAGCTCTACCGGGACTAGTGCCAACGAGCAGTACTTC.

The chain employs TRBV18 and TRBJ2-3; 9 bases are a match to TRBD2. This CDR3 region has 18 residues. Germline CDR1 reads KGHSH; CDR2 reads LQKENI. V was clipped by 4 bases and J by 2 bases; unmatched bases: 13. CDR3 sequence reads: CASSRSRFPSGDTDTQYF. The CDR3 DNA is TGTGCCAGCTCACGATCCCGATTCCCTAGCGGGGACACAGATACGCAGTATTTT.

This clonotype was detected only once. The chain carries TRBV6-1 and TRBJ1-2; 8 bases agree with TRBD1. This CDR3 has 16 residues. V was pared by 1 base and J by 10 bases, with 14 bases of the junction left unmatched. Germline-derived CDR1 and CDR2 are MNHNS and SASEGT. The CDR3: CASSEGAPGQGSNYTF. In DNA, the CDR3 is TGTGCCAGCAGTGAAGGGGCCCCTGGACAGGGAAGTAACTACACCTTC.

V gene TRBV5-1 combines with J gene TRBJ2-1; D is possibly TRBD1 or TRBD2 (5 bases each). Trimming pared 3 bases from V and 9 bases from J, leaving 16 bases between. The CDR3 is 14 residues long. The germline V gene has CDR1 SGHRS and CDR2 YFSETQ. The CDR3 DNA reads TGCGCCAGCAGCTCGACGGGGCCGTGGGGTGAGCAGTTCTTC. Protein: CASSSTGPWGEQFF.

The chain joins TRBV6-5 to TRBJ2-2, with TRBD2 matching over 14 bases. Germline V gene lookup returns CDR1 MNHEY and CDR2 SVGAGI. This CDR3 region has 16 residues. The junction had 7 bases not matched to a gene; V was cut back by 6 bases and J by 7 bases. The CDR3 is CASRGLAGVIVGELFF. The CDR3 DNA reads TGTGCCAGCAGGGGACTAGCGGGAGTGATCGTCGGGGAGCTGTTTTTT.

The CDR3 is CATSRGQGGNQPQHF. In nucleotides, the CDR3 is TGTGCCACCAGCAGAGGTCAGGGTGGCAATCAGCCCCAGCATTTT. The chain uses TRBV15 and TRBJ1-5; maybe TRBD1 (5 bases). The germline V gene has CDR1 LNHNV and CDR2 YYDKDF (reference sequence). V was clipped by 1 base and J by 2 bases, with 9 bases between them. This CDR3 is built from 15 residues. Using reference TRBV15 and TRBJ1-5 for the parts outside the CDR3, the full variable domain is DAMVIQNPRYQVTQFGKPVTLSCSQTLNHNVMYWYQQKSSQAPKLLFHYYDKDFNNEADTPDNFQSRRPNTSFCFLDIRSPGLGDTAMYLCATSRGQGGNQPQHFGDGTRLSIL.

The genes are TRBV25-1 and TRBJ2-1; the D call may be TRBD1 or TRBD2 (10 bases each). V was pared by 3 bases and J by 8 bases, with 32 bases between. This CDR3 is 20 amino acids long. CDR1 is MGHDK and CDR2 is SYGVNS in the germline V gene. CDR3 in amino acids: CASSDSGQGKLAGLSDEQFF. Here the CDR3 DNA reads TGTGCCAGCAGTGATTCGGGACAGGGGAAACTAGCGGGATTGAGTGATGAGCAGTTCTTC.

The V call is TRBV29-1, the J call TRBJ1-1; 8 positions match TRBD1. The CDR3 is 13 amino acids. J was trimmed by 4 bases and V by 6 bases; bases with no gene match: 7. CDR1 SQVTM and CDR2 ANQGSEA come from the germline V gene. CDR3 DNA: TGCAGCGTCAGGGGGCGTTTGGTCACTGAAGCTTTCTTT. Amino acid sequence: CSVRGRLVTEAFF.

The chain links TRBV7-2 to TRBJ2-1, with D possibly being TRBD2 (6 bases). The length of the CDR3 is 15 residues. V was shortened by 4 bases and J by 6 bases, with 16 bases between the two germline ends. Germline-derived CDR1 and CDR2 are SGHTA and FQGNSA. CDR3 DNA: TGTGCCAGCAGCTGGAGCGGGTCTGGGTCCAATGAGCAGTTCTTC. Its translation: CASSWSGSGSNEQFF.

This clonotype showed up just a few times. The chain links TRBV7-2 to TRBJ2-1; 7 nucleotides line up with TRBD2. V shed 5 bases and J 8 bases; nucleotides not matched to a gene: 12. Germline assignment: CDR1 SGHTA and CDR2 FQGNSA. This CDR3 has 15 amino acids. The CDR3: CASSLISGTTDEQFF. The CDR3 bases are TGTGCCAGCAGCCTCATAAGCGGGACTACAGATGAGCAGTTCTTC.

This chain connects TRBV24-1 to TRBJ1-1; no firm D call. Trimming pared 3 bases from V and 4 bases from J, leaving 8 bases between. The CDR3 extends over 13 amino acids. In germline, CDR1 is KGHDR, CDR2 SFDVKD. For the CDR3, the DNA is TGTGCCACCAGTGATCCCCGGGGCACTGAAGCTTTCTTT. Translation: CATSDPRGTEAFF.

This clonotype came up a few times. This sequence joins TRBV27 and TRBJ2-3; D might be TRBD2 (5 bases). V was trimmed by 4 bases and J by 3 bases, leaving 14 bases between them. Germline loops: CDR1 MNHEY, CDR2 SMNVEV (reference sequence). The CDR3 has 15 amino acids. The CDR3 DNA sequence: TGTGCCAGCAGTTCCTTGGGAGAAGGAACAGATACGCAGTATTTT. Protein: CASSSLGEGTDTQYF.

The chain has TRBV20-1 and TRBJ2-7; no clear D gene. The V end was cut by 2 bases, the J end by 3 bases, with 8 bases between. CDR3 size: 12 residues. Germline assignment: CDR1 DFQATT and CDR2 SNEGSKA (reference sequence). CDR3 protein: CSARSRYYEQYF. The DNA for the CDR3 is TGCAGTGCTAGAAGCCGGTACTACGAGCAGTACTTC.

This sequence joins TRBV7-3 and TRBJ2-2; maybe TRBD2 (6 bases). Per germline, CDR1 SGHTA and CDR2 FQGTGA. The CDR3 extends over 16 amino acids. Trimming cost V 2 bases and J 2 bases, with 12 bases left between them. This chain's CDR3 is CASSLAGTLNTGELFF. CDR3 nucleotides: TGTGCCAGCAGCTTAGCCGGGACTCTTAACACCGGGGAGCTGTTTTTT.

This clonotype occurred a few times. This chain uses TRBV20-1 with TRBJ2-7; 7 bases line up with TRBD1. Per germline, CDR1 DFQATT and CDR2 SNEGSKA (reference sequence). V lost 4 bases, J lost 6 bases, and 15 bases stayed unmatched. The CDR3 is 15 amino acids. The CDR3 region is CSATEVTDSGGEQYF. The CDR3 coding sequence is TGCAGTGCTACCGAGGTGACGGATTCAGGGGGCGAGCAGTACTTC.

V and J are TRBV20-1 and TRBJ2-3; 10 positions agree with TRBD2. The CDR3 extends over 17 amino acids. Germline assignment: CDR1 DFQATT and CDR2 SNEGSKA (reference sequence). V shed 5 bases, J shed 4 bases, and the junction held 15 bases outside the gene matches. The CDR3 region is CSARRAGGPSGADTQYF. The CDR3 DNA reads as TGCAGTGCTCGGAGAGCGGGAGGGCCTTCGGGCGCAGATACGCAGTATTTT.